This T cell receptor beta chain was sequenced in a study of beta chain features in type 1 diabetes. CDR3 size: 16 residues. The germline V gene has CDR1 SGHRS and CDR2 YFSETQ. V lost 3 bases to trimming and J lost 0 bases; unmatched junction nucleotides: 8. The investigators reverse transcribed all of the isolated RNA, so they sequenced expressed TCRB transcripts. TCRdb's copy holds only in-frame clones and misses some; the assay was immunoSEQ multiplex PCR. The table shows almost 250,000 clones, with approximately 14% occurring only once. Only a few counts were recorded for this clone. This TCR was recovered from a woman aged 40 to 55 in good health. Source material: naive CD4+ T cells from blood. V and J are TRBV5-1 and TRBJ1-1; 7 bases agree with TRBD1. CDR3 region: CASSSRLDRLNTEAFF. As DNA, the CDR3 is TGCGCCAGCAGCTCGCGTTTGGACAGGCTGAACACTGAAGCTTTCTTT.